A single T cell receptor beta chain is shown here with its context. Methods used by the authors: Filtering was not the same, since immunoSEQ gave junction-only sequences without quality scores. Sequencing used immunoSEQ multiplex PCR; TCRdb keeps in-frame clones, though not all of them. That table is the source of V, J and clone size, and D and trimming were worked out from the DNA. The table lists fewer than 550,000 clones, about 75% of them singletons, with 9.5% to 15% in the top ten. This entry belongs to a study of shared clonotypes between healthy human individuals. V dropped 7 bases and J dropped 3; count of bases not matched to a gene: 5. The CDR3 totals 14 residues. The germline CDR1 and CDR2 sequences are SGHRS and YFSETQ.

The origin of this receptor is a middle-aged woman in good health. Some clones in this sample may be carry-over from other donors' samples. This chain joins TRBV5-1 and TRBJ2-3, with 10 positions matching TRBD2. The sequenced sample was PBMCs. CDR3 protein: CASEPSGSTDTQYF. The CDR3 DNA reads as TGCGCCAGCGAGCCTAGCGGGAGTACAGATACGCAGTATTTT.